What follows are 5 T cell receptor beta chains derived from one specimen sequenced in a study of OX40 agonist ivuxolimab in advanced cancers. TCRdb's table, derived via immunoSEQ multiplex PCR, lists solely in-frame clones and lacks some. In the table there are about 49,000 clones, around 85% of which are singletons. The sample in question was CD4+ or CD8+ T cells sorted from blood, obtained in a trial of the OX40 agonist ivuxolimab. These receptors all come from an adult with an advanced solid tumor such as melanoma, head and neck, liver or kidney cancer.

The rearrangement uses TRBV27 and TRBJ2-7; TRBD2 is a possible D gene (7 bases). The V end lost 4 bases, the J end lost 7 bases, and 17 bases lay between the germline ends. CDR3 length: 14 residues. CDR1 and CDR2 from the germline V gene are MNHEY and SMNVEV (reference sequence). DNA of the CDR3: TGTGCCAGCAGTTCCTTGGGGGGGCGAAGGGAGCAGTACTTC. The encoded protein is CASSSLGGRREQYF.

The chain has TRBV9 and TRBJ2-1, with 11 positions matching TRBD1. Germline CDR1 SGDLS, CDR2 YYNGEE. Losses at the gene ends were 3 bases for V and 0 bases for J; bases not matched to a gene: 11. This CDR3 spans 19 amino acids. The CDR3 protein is CASSDHPGQGVSSYNEQFF. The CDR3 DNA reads TGTGCCAGCAGCGATCATCCGGGACAGGGGGTTAGCTCCTACAATGAGCAGTTCTTC.

The CDR3 DNA reads as TGTGCCAGCAGCTTCGTCAGAGGGGAGCAGTACTTC. This sequence encodes CASSFVRGEQYF. V and J are TRBV5-6 and TRBJ2-7; tentative D call: TRBD2 (5 bases). Trimming cost V 2 bases and J 7 bases, with 10 bases left between them. Germline lookup yields CDR1 SGHDT and CDR2 YYEEEE. This CDR3 is 12 amino acids long.

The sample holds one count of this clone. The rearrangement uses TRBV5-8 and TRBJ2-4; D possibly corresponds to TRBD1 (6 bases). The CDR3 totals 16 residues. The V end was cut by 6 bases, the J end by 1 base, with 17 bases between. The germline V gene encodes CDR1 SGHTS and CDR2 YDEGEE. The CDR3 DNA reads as TGTGCCAGCACCTTTTTGAGGGGGAAGGCCAAAAACATTCAGTACTTC. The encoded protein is CASTFLRGKAKNIQYF.

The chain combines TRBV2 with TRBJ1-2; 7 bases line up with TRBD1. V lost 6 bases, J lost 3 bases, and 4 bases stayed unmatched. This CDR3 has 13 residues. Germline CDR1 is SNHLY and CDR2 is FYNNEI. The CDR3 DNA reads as TGTGCCAGCAGCGGGACAGAAGACTATGGCTACACCTTC. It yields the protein CASSGTEDYGYTF. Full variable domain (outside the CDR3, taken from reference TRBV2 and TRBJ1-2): EPEVTQTPSHQVTQMGQEVILRCVPISNHLYFYWYRQILGQKVEFLVSFYNNEISEKSEIFDDQFSVERPDGSNFTLKIRSTKLEDSAMYFCASSGTEDYGYTFGSGTRLTVV.